This T cell receptor beta chain came from a study of beta chain features in type 1 diabetes. Study-level points and caveats: VDJ junctions from type 1 diabetes patients carried fewer insertions and larger deletions. When Type 1 diabetes patients were examined, their TCRB CDR3s proved moderately but significantly shorter in all four CD4+ subsets.

Cells sorted by CD45RO/CCR7/CD25/CD127/CD95/CD27 comprised CD4+ naive, central memory, regulatory and stem cell-like memory cells. Concerning this clone: Its matching antigen is unknown.

The CDR3 extends over 14 amino acids. The germline gives CDR1 SQVTM, CDR2 ANQGSEA. After removal of 4 bases from V and 1 base from J, the junction contained 3 bases not matched to a gene. Sequencing targeted expressed TCRB transcripts, as all isolated RNA had been reverse transcribed. Repertoires were generated with immunoSEQ multiplex PCR, while TCRdb's copy carries only in-frame clones and drops some. This sample carries over 150,000 clones, around 8.4% of them seen once, and the ten largest clones take more than 0.45%. The TCR comes from a woman aged 18 to 35 with type 1 diabetes. The specimen was central memory CD4+ T cells from blood. V usage is TRBV29-1 and J usage is TRBJ1-5; 8 nucleotides line up with TRBD1. This CDR3 is CSVGDRGSNQPQHF. The CDR3 DNA reads as TGCAGCGTTGGCGACAGGGGAAGCAATCAGCCCCAGCATTTT.